This note documents a single T cell receptor (beta chain) sequence. The CDR3 has 13 amino acids. Looked up from germline, CDR1 is KGHSH and CDR2 is LQKENI. With 5 bases removed from V and 6 bases from J, the gap between germline ends came to 14 bases. This record comes from a study of early T cells in non-severe SARS-CoV-2 infection. TCRdb re-derived calls from the 5' RACE reads in MiXCR, one entry per CDR3 protein. The sample holds tens of thousands of distinct CDR3 sequences, roughly 4.9% seen once. This sequence originates from an adult who was a healthcare worker with PCR-confirmed SARS-CoV-2 infection or an uninfected control (not recorded which). Sequenced sample: whole blood. The rearrangement joins TRBV18 to TRBJ2-7; a weak D match, TRBD1 (6 bases). The CDR3 DNA reads as TGTGCCAGCTCATGGGACACAAGGGGCGAGCAGTACTTC. Translation gives CASSWDTRGEQYF.